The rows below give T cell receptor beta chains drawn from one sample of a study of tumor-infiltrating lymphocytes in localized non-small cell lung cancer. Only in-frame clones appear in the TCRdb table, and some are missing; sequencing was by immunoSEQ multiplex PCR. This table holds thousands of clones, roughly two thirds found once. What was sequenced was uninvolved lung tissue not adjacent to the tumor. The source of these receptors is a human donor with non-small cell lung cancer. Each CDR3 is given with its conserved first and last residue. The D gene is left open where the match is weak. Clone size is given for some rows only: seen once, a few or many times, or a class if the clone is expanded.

CDR3 protein: CASSIGGRSHEQYF; CDR3 DNA: TGTGCCAGTAGTATAGGAGGGAGATCCCACGAGCAGTACTTC; V gene: TRBV19; D gene: NA; J gene: TRBJ2-7; clone size: few
CDR3 protein: CASRDSTDTQYF; CDR3 DNA: TGTGCCAGCAGGGACAGCACAGATACGCAGTATTTT; V gene: TRBV7-2; D gene: NA; J gene: TRBJ2-3; clone size: NA
CDR3 protein: CASTREYIDEQFF; CDR3 DNA: TGTGCCAGCACTCGGGAGTATATCGATGAGCAGTTCTTC; V gene: TRBV2; D gene: NA; J gene: TRBJ2-1; clone size: large
CDR3 protein: CASSPGTNEQFF; CDR3 DNA: TGCGCCAGCAGCCCCGGGACGAATGAGCAGTTCTTC; V gene: TRBV5-1; D gene: NA; J gene: TRBJ2-1; clone size: NA
CDR3 protein: CSASGHQNTEAFF; CDR3 DNA: TGCAGCGCTAGTGGACACCAAAACACTGAAGCTTTCTTT; V gene: TRBV29-1; D gene: NA; J gene: TRBJ1-1; clone size: NA
CDR3 protein: CSVGGEDQPQHF; CDR3 DNA: TGCAGCGTTGGGGGGGAGGATCAGCCCCAGCATTTT; V gene: TRBV29-1; D gene: NA; J gene: TRBJ1-5; clone size: NA
CDR3 protein: CASSSAGGGRVYEQYF; CDR3 DNA: TGTGCCAGCAGTTCCGCTGGGGGCGGGAGGGTATACGAGCAGTACTTC; V gene: TRBV28; D gene: TRBD2; J gene: TRBJ2-7; clone size: NA
CDR3 protein: CASSPSGTAYYEQYF; CDR3 DNA: TGTGCCAGCAGCCCGTCCGGGACTGCGTACTACGAGCAGTACTTC; V gene: TRBV9; D gene: NA; J gene: TRBJ2-7; clone size: NA
CDR3 protein: CASSPRAFYGYTF; CDR3 DNA: TGTGCCAGCAGCCCTCGAGCTTTCTATGGCTACACCTTC; V gene: TRBV4-1; D gene: NA; J gene: TRBJ1-2; clone size: NA
CDR3 protein: CAWTSGTRPYEQYF; CDR3 DNA: TGTGCCTGGACTAGCGGGACGAGACCCTACGAGCAGTACTTC; V gene: TRBV30; D gene: TRBD2; J gene: TRBJ2-7; clone size: once
CDR3 protein: CASSPGVVGYTF; CDR3 DNA: TGTGCCAGCAGCCCTGGAGTTGTAGGCTACACCTTC; V gene: TRBV28; D gene: NA; J gene: TRBJ1-2; clone size: NA
CDR3 protein: CASSLGTSGNQETQYF; CDR3 DNA: TGCGCCAGCAGCTTGGGGACTAGCGGGAACCAAGAGACCCAGTACTTC; V gene: TRBV5-1; D gene: TRBD2; J gene: TRBJ2-5; clone size: NA
CDR3 protein: CASRRHSNQPQHF; CDR3 DNA: TGTGCCAGCAGGCGGCATAGCAATCAGCCCCAGCATTTT; V gene: TRBV6-1; D gene: NA; J gene: TRBJ1-5; clone size: NA
CDR3 protein: CASSTQPDTEAFF; CDR3 DNA: TGTGCCAGCAGTACACAGCCGGACACTGAAGCTTTCTTT; V gene: TRBV6-4; D gene: NA; J gene: TRBJ1-1; clone size: NA
CDR3 protein: CASSLGGQRSLNTEAFF; CDR3 DNA: TGCGCCAGCAGCTTGGGGGGGCAGAGGTCGTTGAACACTGAAGCTTTCTTT; V gene: TRBV5-1; D gene: NA; J gene: TRBJ1-1; clone size: once
CDR3 protein: CSAAPSYEQYF; CDR3 DNA: TGCAGTGCTGCCCCTAGCTACGAGCAGTACTTC; V gene: TRBV20-1; D gene: NA; J gene: TRBJ2-7; clone size: few
CDR3 protein: CASSLDGGTDTQYF; CDR3 DNA: TGCGCCAGCAGCTTGGATGGGGGAACAGATACGCAGTATTTT; V gene: TRBV5-1; D gene: NA; J gene: TRBJ2-3; clone size: few
CDR3 protein: CASIGDSGRLAGELFF; CDR3 DNA: TGTGCCAGCATTGGTGATAGCGGGAGGTTAGCCGGGGAGCTGTTTTTT; V gene: TRBV2; D gene: TRBD2; J gene: TRBJ2-2; clone size: NA
CDR3 protein: CASSRTGTGDTIYF; CDR3 DNA: TGCGCCAGCAGCCGGACAGGGACGGGGGACACCATATATTTT; V gene: TRBV4-3; D gene: TRBD1; J gene: TRBJ1-3; clone size: few
CDR3 protein: CAWSVGGVVYGYTF; CDR3 DNA: TGTGCCTGGAGTGTAGGAGGGGTGGTCTATGGCTACACCTTC; V gene: TRBV30; D gene: NA; J gene: TRBJ1-2; clone size: NA
CDR3 protein: CASSVRLLADTQYF; CDR3 DNA: TGTGCCAGCAGCGTCCGACTGCTGGCAGATACGCAGTATTTT; V gene: TRBV9; D gene: NA; J gene: TRBJ2-3; clone size: NA
CDR3 protein: CASSPSGNSMGEQYF; CDR3 DNA: TGTGCCAGCAGCCCTAGCGGAAACTCCATGGGCGAGCAGTACTTC; V gene: TRBV9; D gene: TRBD2; J gene: TRBJ2-7; clone size: few
CDR3 protein: CASSFPGQGNTEAFF; CDR3 DNA: TGTGCCAGCAGCTTTCCGGGACAGGGAAACACTGAAGCTTTCTTT; V gene: TRBV5-6; D gene: TRBD1; J gene: TRBJ1-1; clone size: once
CDR3 protein: CASSQGGLGSRARETQYF; CDR3 DNA: TGCGCCAGCAGCCAAGGCGGCCTGGGGAGCAGGGCTCGAGAGACCCAGTACTTC; V gene: TRBV4-3; D gene: NA; J gene: TRBJ2-5; clone size: NA
CDR3 protein: CASSFKQRQQYF; CDR3 DNA: TGTGCCAGCAGTTTCAAACAGAGACAGCAGTACTTC; V gene: TRBV28; D gene: NA; J gene: TRBJ2-7; clone size: NA
CDR3 protein: CSVEAGFGGYTF; CDR3 DNA: TGCAGCGTTGAGGCAGGGTTTGGTGGCTACACCTTC; V gene: TRBV29-1; D gene: NA; J gene: TRBJ1-2; clone size: few
CDR3 protein: CASSRRQSGELFF; CDR3 DNA: TGCGCCAGCAGCCGTAGACAGTCCGGGGAGCTGTTTTTT; V gene: TRBV4-1; D gene: NA; J gene: TRBJ2-2; clone size: NA
CDR3 protein: CSVDERASDTQYF; CDR3 DNA: TGCAGCGTTGATGAAAGGGCCTCAGATACGCAGTATTTT; V gene: TRBV29-1; D gene: NA; J gene: TRBJ2-3; clone size: NA
CDR3 protein: CSVDRQIYGTQYF; CDR3 DNA: TGCAGCGTTGATAGACAGATCTACGGGACCCAGTACTTC; V gene: TRBV29-1; D gene: NA; J gene: TRBJ2-5; clone size: NA
CDR3 protein: CASSLSPYEQYF; CDR3 DNA: TGTGCCAGCAGTTTATCCCCCTACGAGCAGTACTTC; V gene: TRBV28; D gene: NA; J gene: TRBJ2-7; clone size: NA
CDR3 protein: CASSLSQGKTYGYTF; CDR3 DNA: TGTGCCAGCAGTTTATCACAGGGGAAGACGTATGGCTACACCTTC; V gene: TRBV27; D gene: TRBD1; J gene: TRBJ1-2; clone size: once
CDR3 protein: CASSPRQNYEQYF; CDR3 DNA: TGTGCCAGCAGCCCGCGACAGAACTACGAGCAGTACTTC; V gene: TRBV7-2; D gene: NA; J gene: TRBJ2-7; clone size: NA
CDR3 protein: CASSESYEQFF; CDR3 DNA: TGTGCCAGCAGTGAATCATACGAGCAGTTCTTC; V gene: TRBV6-1; D gene: NA; J gene: TRBJ2-1; clone size: NA
CDR3 protein: CASSFQGNTEAFF; CDR3 DNA: TGTGCCAGCAGCTTCCAGGGGAACACTGAAGCTTTCTTT; V gene: TRBV7-2; D gene: NA; J gene: TRBJ1-1; clone size: NA
CDR3 protein: CASSPSRARGWNTEAFF; CDR3 DNA: TGTGCCAGCAGCCCTTCGAGGGCCAGGGGGTGGAACACTGAAGCTTTCTTT; V gene: TRBV11-3; D gene: TRBD1; J gene: TRBJ1-1; clone size: NA
CDR3 protein: CASSLRTASYEQYF; CDR3 DNA: TGTGCCAGCAGTCTAAGGACAGCCTCCTACGAGCAGTACTTC; V gene: TRBV6-5; D gene: NA; J gene: TRBJ2-7; clone size: once
CDR3 protein: CASTGTADNEQFF; CDR3 DNA: TGTGCCAGCACCGGGACGGCTGACAATGAGCAGTTCTTC; V gene: TRBV6-5; D gene: NA; J gene: TRBJ2-1; clone size: NA
CDR3 protein: CASSLTSGDTQYF; CDR3 DNA: TGTGCCAGCAGCTTGACCTCAGGAGATACGCAGTATTTT; V gene: TRBV7-3; D gene: NA; J gene: TRBJ2-3; clone size: NA
CDR3 protein: CASKEGPQETQYF; CDR3 DNA: TGCGCCAGCAAGGAAGGACCGCAAGAGACCCAGTACTTC; V gene: TRBV5-1; D gene: NA; J gene: TRBJ2-5; clone size: medium-sized
CDR3 protein: CASSSGGAGTEAFF; CDR3 DNA: TGTGCCAGTAGTTCAGGGGGCGCGGGCACTGAAGCTTTCTTT; V gene: TRBV19; D gene: TRBD1; J gene: TRBJ1-1; clone size: NA
CDR3 protein: CASSKSPPPDGLEQYF; CDR3 DNA: TGTGCCAGCAGCAAGTCCCCGCCCCCGGACGGGCTCGAGCAGTACTTC; V gene: TRBV21-1; D gene: NA; J gene: TRBJ2-7; clone size: NA
CDR3 protein: CASSKGGQGGEKLFF; CDR3 DNA: TGTGCCAGCAGCAAAGGTGGACAGGGCGGTGAAAAACTGTTTTTT; V gene: TRBV11-2; D gene: TRBD1; J gene: TRBJ1-4; clone size: few
CDR3 protein: CASSRLGTGRMAQHF; CDR3 DNA: TGCGCCAGCAGTCGCTTAGGGACAGGCCGTATGGCCCAGCATTTT; V gene: TRBV23-1; D gene: TRBD1; J gene: TRBJ1-5; clone size: few
CDR3 protein: CASSVRWGSGNEQFF; CDR3 DNA: TGTGCCAGCAGCGTAAGATGGGGATCGGGGAATGAGCAGTTCTTC; V gene: TRBV9; D gene: NA; J gene: TRBJ2-1; clone size: NA
CDR3 protein: CASSLFATTRGYTF; CDR3 DNA: TGTGCCAGCAGTCTATTCGCGACCACGAGGGGCTACACCTTC; V gene: TRBV6-5; D gene: NA; J gene: TRBJ1-2; clone size: NA
CDR3 protein: CASSVDLHQETQYF; CDR3 DNA: TGTGCCAGCAGCGTCGACTTACACCAAGAGACCCAGTACTTC; V gene: TRBV9; D gene: NA; J gene: TRBJ2-5; clone size: NA
CDR3 protein: CASSLGKGANVLTF; CDR3 DNA: TGTGCCAGCAGCTTGGGGAAGGGGGCCAACGTCCTGACTTTC; V gene: TRBV7-9; D gene: NA; J gene: TRBJ2-6; clone size: NA
CDR3 protein: CASTPTLGYEQYF; CDR3 DNA: TGTGCCAGCACACCCACCCTAGGGTACGAGCAGTACTTC; V gene: TRBV2; D gene: NA; J gene: TRBJ2-7; clone size: medium-sized
CDR3 protein: CASSFQGTGDYGYTF; CDR3 DNA: TGTGCCAGCAGCTTCCAGGGGACAGGGGACTATGGCTACACCTTC; V gene: TRBV7-2; D gene: TRBD1; J gene: TRBJ1-2; clone size: NA
CDR3 protein: CASSSPTGLAETGQFF; CDR3 DNA: TGTGCCAGCAGTTCCCCCACGGGACTAGCGGAGACGGGGCAGTTCTTC; V gene: TRBV27; D gene: TRBD2; J gene: TRBJ2-1; clone size: NA
CDR3 protein: CASIGGGGQTQYF; CDR3 DNA: TGTGCCAGCATTGGGGGGGGAGGACAGACCCAGTACTTC; V gene: TRBV5-6; D gene: TRBD2; J gene: TRBJ2-5; clone size: NA